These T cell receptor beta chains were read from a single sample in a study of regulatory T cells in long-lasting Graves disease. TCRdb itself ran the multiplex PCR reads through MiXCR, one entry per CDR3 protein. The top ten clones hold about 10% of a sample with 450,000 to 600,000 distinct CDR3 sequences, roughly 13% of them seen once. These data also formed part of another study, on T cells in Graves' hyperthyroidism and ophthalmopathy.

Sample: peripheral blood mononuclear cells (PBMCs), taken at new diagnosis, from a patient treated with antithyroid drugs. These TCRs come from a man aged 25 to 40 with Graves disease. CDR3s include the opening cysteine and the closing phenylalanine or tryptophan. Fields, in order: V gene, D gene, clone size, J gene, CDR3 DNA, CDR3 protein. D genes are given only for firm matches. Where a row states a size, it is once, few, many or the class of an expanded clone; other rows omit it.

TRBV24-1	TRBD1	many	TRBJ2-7	TGTGCCACCAGGGGACAGGGCCACGAGCAGTACTTC	CATRGQGHEQYF
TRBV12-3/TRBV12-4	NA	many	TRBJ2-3	TGTGCCAGCAGCCAGAGAGCTAGCACAGATACGCAGTATTTT	CASSQRASTDTQYF
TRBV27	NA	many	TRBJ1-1	TGTGCCAGCAGTGCCGCCGGGCGGACATCTGAAGCTTTCTTT	CASSAAGRTSEAFF
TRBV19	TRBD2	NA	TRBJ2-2	TGTGCCTCTCGGGGGACTAGCAGGAAAAGGGAGCTGTTTTTT	CASRGTSRKRELFF
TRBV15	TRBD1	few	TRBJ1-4	TGTGCCACCAGCAGACCGGGACAGGGAAATGAAAAACTGTTTTTT	CATSRPGQGNEKLFF
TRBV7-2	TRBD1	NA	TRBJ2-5	TGTGCCAGCAGCTTGGGACAGGGAGGGCAGACCCAGTACTTC	CASSLGQGGQTQYF
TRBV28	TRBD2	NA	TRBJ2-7	TGTGCCAGCAGACTAGCGGGACAGCTGCACGAGCAGTACTTC	CASRLAGQLHEQYF
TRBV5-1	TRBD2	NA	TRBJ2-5	TGCGCCAGCAGCCGGGGACTAGACCAAGAGACCCAGTACTTC	CASSRGLDQETQYF
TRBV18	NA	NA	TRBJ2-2	TGTGCCAGCTCACCTCGGGACGGCTCGAACACCGGGGAGCTGTTTTTT	CASSPRDGSNTGELFF
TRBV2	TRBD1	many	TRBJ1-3	TGTGCCAGCAGCCGGGACAGCATGTATTTT	CASSRDSMYF
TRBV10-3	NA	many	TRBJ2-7	TGTGCCATCGAGACCGGGTCCAGGCCCTACGAGCAGTACTTC	CAIETGSRPYEQYF
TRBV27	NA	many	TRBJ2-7	TGTGCCAGCATGCAGGGGAACTCCTACGAGCAGTACTTC	CASMQGNSYEQYF
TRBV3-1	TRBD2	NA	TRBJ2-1	TGTGCCAGCAGCCCCGATAGCGGGAGCTCCTACAATGAGCAGTTCTTC	CASSPDSGSSYNEQFF
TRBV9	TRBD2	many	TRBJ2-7	TGTGCCAGCAGTAGCGGGGGAGGCACACCCTACGAGCAGTACTTC	CASSSGGGTPYEQYF
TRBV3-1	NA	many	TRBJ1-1	TGTGCCAGCAGCCAAGAAAACAGGGAAGCTTTCTTT	CASSQENREAFF
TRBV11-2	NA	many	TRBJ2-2	TGTGCCAGCAGCTTACTGGTAGGGGGGCTGAGCGGGGAGCTGTTTTTT	CASSLLVGGLSGELFF
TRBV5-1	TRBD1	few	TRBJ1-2	TGCGCCAGCAGCGGGCAGGGGGGGTACTATGGCTACACCTTC	CASSGQGGYYGYTF
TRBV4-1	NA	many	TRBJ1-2	TGCGCCAGCAGCCAAGGACAGAAAGCTAACTATGGCTACACCTTC	CASSQGQKANYGYTF
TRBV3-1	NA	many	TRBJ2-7	TGTGCCAGCAGCCTACGACCCCACGCAGCCTACGAGCAGTACTTC	CASSLRPHAAYEQYF
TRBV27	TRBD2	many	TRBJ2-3	TGTGCCAGCAGTACCATACTAGCGGGAGGGGAAGCAGATACGCAGTATTTT	CASSTILAGGEADTQYF
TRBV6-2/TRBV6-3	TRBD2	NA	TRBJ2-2	TGTGCCAGCAGTTACTCGACTAGCGCTGCTACCGGGGAGCTGTTTTTT	CASSYSTSAATGELFF
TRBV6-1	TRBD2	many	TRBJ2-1	TGTGCCAGCAGCGGCGGGACTAGCGGGAGACTTGAGCAGTTCTTC	CASSGGTSGRLEQFF
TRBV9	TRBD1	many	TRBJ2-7	TGTGCCAGCAGCTTCGGGGACAGGGCTTCATACGAGCAGTACTTC	CASSFGDRASYEQYF
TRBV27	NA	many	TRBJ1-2	TGTGCCAGCAGTTCTTGGTCGGAAACTAACTATGGCTACACCTTC	CASSSWSETNYGYTF
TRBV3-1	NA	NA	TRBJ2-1	TGTGCCAGCAGCCAACCGGTGTTCGTGGGAGGTGGCTACAATGAGCAGTTCTTC	CASSQPVFVGGGYNEQFF
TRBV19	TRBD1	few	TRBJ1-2	TGTGCCAGTAGTGGATTCAGGGGGACTAACTCTAACTATGGCTACACCTTC	CASSGFRGTNSNYGYTF
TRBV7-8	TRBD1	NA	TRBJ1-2	TGTGCCAGCCGTGACAGGGGTGGGTCGGCTAACTATGGCTACACCTTC	CASRDRGGSANYGYTF